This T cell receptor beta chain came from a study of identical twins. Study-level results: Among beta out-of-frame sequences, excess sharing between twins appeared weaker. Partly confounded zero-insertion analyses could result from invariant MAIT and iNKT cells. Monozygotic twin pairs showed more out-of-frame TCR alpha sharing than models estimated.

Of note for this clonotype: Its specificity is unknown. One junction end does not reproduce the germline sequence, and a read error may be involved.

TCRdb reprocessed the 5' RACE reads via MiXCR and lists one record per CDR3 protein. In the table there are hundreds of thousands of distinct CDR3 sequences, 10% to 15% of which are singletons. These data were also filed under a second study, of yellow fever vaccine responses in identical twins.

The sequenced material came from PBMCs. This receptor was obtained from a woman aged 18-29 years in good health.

DNA for the CDR3: TGCAGTGCTAGACCCCCTCCGGGACAGGGGGCTAGGGGCTATGGATACACCTTC. This gives the protein CSARPPPGQGARGYGYTF. This sequence joins TRBV20-1 and TRBJ1-2; 12 bases agree with TRBD1. CDR1 and CDR2 (germline): DFQATT, SNEGSKA (reference sequence). The CDR3 covers 18 residues.